This entry lists 13 T cell receptor beta chains sequenced from one sample in a study of breast tumors, draining lymph nodes, adjacent tissues. The lymph nodes were axillary draining lymph nodes from breast cancer patients. Via MiXCR, TCRdb re-called the multiplex PCR reads, giving one row per CDR3 protein. The table shows some 150,000 distinct CDR3 sequences, with 30% to 40% occurring only once. Sequenced input: axillary lymph node tissue. These receptors were collected from a female donor with breast cancer. Some clones in this sample may be carry-over from other donors' samples.

Many counts were recorded for this clonotype. The genes are TRBV11-2 and TRBJ2-2; D ambiguous. The germline V gene has CDR1 SGHAT and CDR2 FQNNGV. The V end lost 1 base, the J end lost 0 bases, and 15 bases lay between the germline ends. This CDR3 spans 18 amino acids. CDR3 amino acids: CASSLGVRKASNTGELFF. The CDR3 DNA sequence: TGTGCCAGCAGCTTAGGGGTCCGAAAGGCATCGAACACCGGGGAGCTGTTTTTT.

This chain uses TRBV7-9 with TRBJ2-3, with 15 bases matching TRBD2. The germline CDR1 and CDR2 sequences are SEHNR and FQNEAQ (reference sequence). The CDR3 runs to 19 residues. V shed 5 bases and J 2 bases; nucleotides not matched to a gene: 11. The CDR3 sequence is CASSQGGTSGRQLTDTQYF. CDR3 bases: TGTGCCAGCAGCCAGGGTGGGACTAGCGGGAGGCAGCTCACAGATACGCAGTATTTT.

In this sample, this clonotype turned up many times. This chain links TRBV6-5 with TRBJ2-2; D may be TRBD2 (6 bases). The CDR3 is 13 amino acids. V lost 8 bases and J lost 2, with 9 bases in between. The germline CDR1 and CDR2 sequences are MNHEY and SVGAGI. The CDR3 loop is CASGRGNTGELFF. Written as DNA, the CDR3 is TGTGCCAGCGGGCGGGGAAACACCGGGGAGCTGTTTTTT.

V is TRBV9 and J is TRBJ1-6; 8 bases fit TRBD1. This CDR3 comprises 15 residues. Germline values: CDR1 SGDLS, CDR2 YYNGEE. V lost 4 bases, J lost 3 bases, and 3 bases stayed unmatched. CDR3 sequence: CASSNGQGYNSPLHF. The CDR3 DNA reads as TGTGCCAGCAGCAACGGACAGGGCTATAATTCACCCCTCCACTTT.

There are many counts of this clonotype. The genes are TRBV20-1 and TRBJ2-7; 8 nucleotides agree with TRBD1. Germline CDR1 DFQATT, CDR2 SNEGSKA (reference sequence). Trimming at V came to 0 bases and at J to 2 bases, leaving 0 bases not matched to a gene. CDR3 size: 13 residues. The CDR3 loop is CSARETGAYEQYF. CDR3 sequence (DNA): TGCAGTGCTAGAGAGACAGGGGCCTACGAGCAGTACTTC.

There are many counts of this clonotype. V and J are TRBV28 and TRBJ2-5; D tentatively fits TRBD1 or TRBD2 (7 bases each). The germline V gene has CDR1 MDHEN and CDR2 SYDVKM. The CDR3 is made up of 12 amino acids. The V and J ends lost 3 bases and 8 bases respectively, with 10 bases between them. The chain's CDR3 is CASSFRGGTQYF. The CDR3 coding sequence is TGTGCCAGCAGTTTCAGGGGGGGCACCCAGTACTTC.

A note on this clonotype: The conserved closing phenylalanine or tryptophan is absent in this CDR3, likely reflecting a read error. V is TRBV10-2 and J is TRBJ2-7, with D maybe TRBD2 (6 bases). CDR1 is WSHSY and CDR2 is SAAADI in the germline V gene. Trimming removed 4 bases from V and 1 base from J, with 14 bases in between. This CDR3 is built from 15 residues. The CDR3 sequence is CASSGAASESYEQYL. CDR3 DNA sequence: TGCGCCAGCAGTGGGGCGGCTAGCGAGTCCTACGAGCAGTACCTC.

Regarding this clonotype: A junction end diverges from the germline sequence, so it may reflect a read error. This chain joins TRBV20-1 and TRBJ2-1; TRBD2 aligns across 7 bases. Germline assignment: CDR1 DFQATT and CDR2 SNEGSKA (reference sequence). CDR3 length: 15 amino acids. The DNA of the CDR3 is TGCAGTGCTAGAGTTAACGGGGGGACCGCCAATAAGCAGTTCTTC. Translating gives CSARVNGGTANKQFF.

This clonotype was detected ten times or more. The gene calls are TRBV4-2 and TRBJ1-5, with TRBD1 identical over 9 bases. V lost 4 bases and J lost 2; bases outside the gene matches: 0. CDR1 and CDR2 from the germline V gene are LGHNA and YNFKEQ. This CDR3 contains 14 residues. This CDR3 is CASSRDRGNQPQHF. CDR3 DNA sequence: TGTGCCAGCAGCCGGGACAGGGGCAATCAGCCCCAGCATTTT.

The chain joins TRBV6-1 to TRBJ1-1; a possible D gene is TRBD1 (6 bases). From germline, CDR1 is MNHNS and CDR2 SASEGT. The CDR3 length is 14 residues. Trimming stripped 10 bases from V and 11 bases from J, with 26 bases between. CDR3 bases: TGTGCCATCCAGAAACAGGGTCTAGGGGAAAGGGCTTTCTTT. The encoded protein is CAIQKQGLGERAFF.

The chain recombines TRBV11-1 with TRBJ2-3; D tentatively fits TRBD1 or TRBD2 (6 bases each). The germline CDR1 and CDR2 sequences are SGHAT and FQDESV (reference sequence). The V and J ends lost 3 bases and 3 bases respectively, with 16 bases between them. This CDR3 has 16 residues. The CDR3, as DNA: TGTGCCAGCAGCTTTGGGGGGCGAGGGCTGACAGATACGCAGTATTTT. It translates to CASSFGGRGLTDTQYF.

The chain combines TRBV4-2 with TRBJ2-7, with 10 bases lining up with TRBD2. The CDR3 covers 15 residues. Losses at the gene ends were 1 base for V and 6 bases for J; bases not matched to a gene: 6. From germline, CDR1 is LGHNA and CDR2 YNFKEQ. CDR3 loop: CASSQAALAGAEQYF. The CDR3 DNA follows: TGTGCCAGCAGCCAAGCTGCCCTAGCGGGGGCCGAGCAGTACTTC.

The V and J genes are TRBV29-1 and TRBJ2-3; TRBD1 agrees at 9 bases. Germline V gene lookup returns CDR1 SQVTM and CDR2 ANQGSEA. Losses at the gene ends were 7 bases for V and 10 bases for J; bases not matched to a gene: 3. This CDR3 is 10 amino acids long. CDR3 in amino acids: CSGRDRAQYF. CDR3 in DNA: TGCAGCGGGCGGGACAGGGCGCAGTATTTT.